Presented here are 10 T cell receptor beta chains from one specimen sequenced in a study of technical replicates of blood from a few donors (dated by TCRdb to the late 2010s). The method was the immunoSEQ multiplex PCR assay. Not all clones reach the TCRdb copy of this immuneACCESS table, which keeps in-frame sequences only. Checked studies attribute under half of the gap to unresolved V genes and leave the rest unexplained. This sample comprises roughly 60,000 clones, nearly 95% of them detected only once. Of the sample, 3.5% to 5.5% falls within the top ten clones. The sample consisted of PBMCs. These receptors were obtained from a human donor in good health. Some clones in this sample may be carry-over from other donors' samples.

The chain couples TRBV6-1 to TRBJ2-7, with TRBD1 as a possible D gene (6 bases). Trimming cost V 6 bases and J 5 bases, with 11 bases left between them. Germline V CDR1 and CDR2: MNHNS, SASEGT. The CDR3 has 12 amino acids. CDR3 DNA: TGTGCCAGCAGCAGGGGAATCAACGAGCAGTACTTC. It specifies CASSRGINEQYF.

The rearrangement links TRBV25-1 to TRBJ1-1; 7 bases align to TRBD1. This CDR3 is built from 13 residues. Germline values: CDR1 MGHDK, CDR2 SYGVNS. V lost 3 bases to trimming and J lost 4 bases; unmatched junction nucleotides: 2. The CDR3 coding sequence is TGTGCCAGCAGTGACAGGGGGATCACTGAAGCTTTCTTT. This encodes CASSDRGITEAFF.

The rearrangement links TRBV7-3 to TRBJ2-5; D remains ambiguous. The CDR3 is 11 residues long. V gave up 4 bases and J gave up 5 bases, with 5 bases separating them. Germline loops: CDR1 SGHTA, CDR2 FQGTGA. DNA for the CDR3: TGTGCCAGCAGCTCCGGGGAGACCCAGTACTTC. Translation: CASSSGETQYF.

V is TRBV7-9 and J is TRBJ2-7, with 9 bases fitting TRBD1. The CDR3 is 14 residues long. Germline CDR1 is SEHNR and CDR2 is FQNEAQ (reference sequence). V dropped 5 bases and J dropped 7; count of bases not matched to a gene: 9. In nucleotides, the CDR3 is TGTGCCAGCAGCCTCACAGGGGGCGCGGTAGAGCAGTACTTC. It specifies CASSLTGGAVEQYF. Based on the CDR3 plus reference TRBV7-9 and TRBJ2-7, the full variable domain is DTGVSQNPRHKITKRGQNVTFRCDPISEHNRLYWYRQTLGQGPEFLTYFQNEAQLEKSRLLSDRFSAERPKGSFSTLEIQRTEQGDSAMYLCASSLTGGAVEQYFGPGTRLTVT.

J is TRBJ2-2 and V is TRBV19; 14 nucleotides match TRBD2. CDR1 and CDR2 from the germline V gene are LNHDA and SQIVND (reference sequence). The length of the CDR3 is 18 residues. The V and J ends lost 7 bases and 3 bases, in that order; junction bases with no gene match: 10. CDR3 residues: CASTREGTSGGDTGELFF. The CDR3 bases are TGTGCCAGTACCCGAGAGGGGACTAGCGGGGGAGACACCGGGGAGCTGTTTTTT.

The V gene is TRBV2, the J gene TRBJ2-7; 7 bases align to TRBD2. V was pared by 6 bases and J by 2 bases, with 19 bases of the junction left unmatched. Germline V lookup: CDR1 SNHLY, CDR2 FYNNEI. The CDR3 is 18 residues long. CDR3 loop: CASSGTPTDLLAAYEQYF. The CDR3 DNA sequence: TGTGCCAGCAGCGGAACACCGACCGACTTGCTAGCGGCCTACGAGCAGTACTTC.

V gene TRBV12-5 combines with J gene TRBJ1-5; maybe TRBD1 (6 bases). V was trimmed by 6 bases and J by 3 bases, leaving 12 bases between them. Germline CDR1 and CDR2: LGHNT and FRNRAP. CDR3 size: 14 residues. The DNA of the CDR3 is TGTGCTAGTGGCCAGGACAGACCCAATCAGCCCCAGCATTTT. This sequence encodes CASGQDRPNQPQHF. Based on the CDR3 plus reference TRBV12-5 and TRBJ1-5, the full variable domain is DARVTQTPRHKVTEMGQEVTMRCQPILGHNTVFWYRQTMMQGLELLAYFRNRAPLDDSGMPKDRFSAEMPDATLATLKIQPSEPRDSAVYFCASGQDRPNQPQHFGDGTRLSIL.

J is TRBJ2-3 and V is TRBV2; TRBD1 matches 7 bases. Trimming at V came to 4 bases and at J to 3 bases, leaving 7 bases not matched to a gene. This CDR3 region has 15 residues. Germline values: CDR1 SNHLY, CDR2 FYNNEI. CDR3 nucleotides: TGTGCCAGCAGTGTGGGACAGCCGGTAACAGATACGCAGTATTTT. Translation gives CASSVGQPVTDTQYF.

The chain joins TRBV5-6 to TRBJ1-1; D is possibly TRBD1 (5 bases). Germline CDR1 SGHDT, CDR2 YYEEEE. CDR3 length: 13 amino acids. Trimming took 2 bases from V and 1 from J, leaving 6 bases between them. CDR3 coding DNA: TGTGCCAGCAGCTTCGGACAGAACACTGAAGCTTTCTTT. This codes for CASSFGQNTEAFF.

The chain employs TRBV5-6 and TRBJ2-7, with 8 positions matching TRBD2. CDR3 size: 14 residues. The V gene's germline CDR1 is SGHDT and CDR2 YYEEEE. J lost 10 bases, V lost 4 bases, and 13 bases had no gene match. CDR3 sequence (DNA): TGTGCCAGCAGCACGCAAGCGGGAGAATACCATCAGTACTTC. Translating it yields CASSTQAGEYHQYF.